This passage covers 3 T cell receptor beta chains from one sample sequenced in a study of CD8 T cells in Susac syndrome. An amount of RNA that ranged from 0.5 to 1 ug was reverse transcribed with random hexamers. From the immunoSEQ multiplex PCR reads, TCRdb called clonotypes with MiXCR, one entry per CDR3 protein. The data hold approximately 200,000 distinct CDR3 sequences, with approximately 95% observed a single time. The sequenced sample was CD4+ T cells from PBMCs. These receptor sequences come from a human donor with multiple sclerosis.

The chain combines TRBV30 with TRBJ2-1; D perhaps matches TRBD2 (6 bases). The germline CDR1 and CDR2 sequences are GTSNPN and SVGIG (reference sequence). The V end was cut by 8 bases, the J end by 1 base, with 15 bases between. The CDR3 runs 14 residues. The CDR3 DNA reads as TGTGCCCTCCGGCCAGCGGGTTCCTACAATGAGCAGTTCTTC. Translating gives CALRPAGSYNEQFF.

This clonotype appeared once. J is TRBJ1-5 and V is TRBV28; TRBD1 is a possible D gene (5 bases). The CDR3 runs 14 residues. V dropped 3 bases and J dropped 7 bases, with 13 bases sitting between them. Germline CDR1 reads MDHEN; CDR2 reads SYDVKM. The CDR3 coding sequence is TGTGCCAGCAGTTTTTCAGGGAACGGCCAGCCCCAGCATTTT. Its protein product is CASSFSGNGQPQHF.

This chain joins TRBV29-1 and TRBJ1-2, with a weak D call TRBD1 (6 bases). CDR1 and CDR2 from the germline V gene are SQVTM and ANQGSEA. The V end was cut by 2 bases, the J end by 8 bases, with 12 bases between. The CDR3 runs 12 residues. The CDR3: CSVESGGRGYTF. The CDR3 DNA follows: TGCAGCGTTGAATCCGGGGGCCGCGGCTACACCTTC.